These 15 T cell receptor beta chains originate from one sample sequenced in a study of technical replicates of blood from a few donors. TCRdb's table, derived via immunoSEQ multiplex PCR, lists solely in-frame clones and lacks some. This sample yields roughly 50,000 clones, of which roughly 95% are seen a single time; around 3.2% belongs to the top ten. The sample taken for sequencing was PBMCs. The receptors were sampled from a human donor in good health. Some clones in this sample may be carry-over from other donors' samples.

This clone was picked up one time. This sequence joins TRBV29-1 and TRBJ2-7, with D hard to call. Germline V gives CDR1 SQVTM, CDR2 ANQGSEA. The V end lost 0 bases, the J end lost 4 bases, and 4 bases lay between the germline ends. This CDR3 spans 11 amino acids. The chain's CDR3 is CSVEDHYEQYF. The CDR3 coding sequence is TGCAGCGTTGAAGATCATTACGAGCAGTACTTC.

V usage is TRBV7-3 and J usage is TRBJ2-2; D uncertain. The V gene lost 2 bases and the J gene lost 1 base, with 2 bases spanning the gap. The CDR3 length is 13 residues. The germline V gene has CDR1 SGHTA and CDR2 FQGTGA. This CDR3 reads CASSLLNTGELFF. CDR3 DNA sequence: TGTGCCAGCAGCTTACTGAACACCGGGGAGCTGTTTTTT.

The gene calls are TRBV7-8 and TRBJ2-5, with D maybe TRBD2 (6 bases). Germline-derived CDR1 and CDR2 are SGHVS and FQNEAQ. The length of the CDR3 is 16 residues. Trimming removed 4 bases at V and 0 bases at J, with 15 bases between. CDR3 nucleotide sequence: TGTGCCAGCAGCTCAAAGAGAGGAGGGTACCAAGAGACCCAGTACTTC. Amino acid sequence: CASSSKRGGYQETQYF. The full variable domain, completed using reference TRBV7-8 and TRBJ2-5, is GAGVSQSPRYKVAKRGQDVALRCDPISGHVSLFWYQQALGQGPEFLTYFQNEAQLDKSGLPSDRFFAERPEGSVSTLKIQRTQQEDSAVYLCASSSKRGGYQETQYFGPGTRLLVL.

The rearrangement links TRBV7-9 to TRBJ1-1, with D perhaps matching TRBD1 (6 bases). Deletions cut 3 bases from V and 0 bases from J, with 11 bases between. The CDR3 extends over 15 amino acids. CDR1 is SEHNR, CDR2 FQNEAQ, per germline (reference sequence). CDR3 DNA sequence: TGTGCCAGCAGCTTGGCAGGGGTAATGAACACTGAAGCTTTCTTT. Amino acid sequence: CASSLAGVMNTEAFF.

This chain uses TRBV7-7 with TRBJ2-5, with D perhaps TRBD1 (5 bases). CDR3 size: 13 residues. CDR1 and CDR2 from the germline V gene are SSHAT and FNYEAQ (reference sequence). Trimming stripped 4 bases from V and 3 bases from J, with 9 bases between. CDR3 bases: TGTGCCAGCAGCTGGGGCCCCGAAGAGACCCAGTACTTC. Protein: CASSWGPEETQYF.

The chain joins TRBV5-1 to TRBJ1-4; D unresolved. The CDR3 has 15 residues. V lost 7 bases, J lost 3 bases, and 16 bases lay in between. Germline values: CDR1 SGHRS, CDR2 YFSETQ. CDR3 nucleotides: TGCGCCAGCCCCTGGACGGGAAACGCTAATGAAAAACTGTTTTTT. Protein product: CASPWTGNANEKLFF.

The chain links TRBV6-1 to TRBJ1-4; D perhaps matches TRBD1 (5 bases). The CDR3 loop spans 15 amino acids. Per germline, CDR1 MNHNS and CDR2 SASEGT. Trimming removed 7 bases at V and 3 bases at J, with 15 bases between. The CDR3 DNA is TGTGCCAGCACCCCAACGGGGGTGGCTAATGAAAAACTGTTTTTT. Translating it yields CASTPTGVANEKLFF.

V and J are TRBV13 and TRBJ2-5, with 10 nucleotides matching TRBD1. Germline values: CDR1 PRHDT, CDR2 FYEKMQ (reference sequence). There are 15 residues in the CDR3. V dropped 4 bases and J dropped 4; count of bases not matched to a gene: 6. CDR3 coding DNA: TGTGCCAGCAGCTCTCCCTGGACAGGGGGAGAGACCCAGTACTTC. Amino acid sequence: CASSSPWTGGETQYF.

CDR3 sequence: CASSHGNSPLHF. The CDR3 DNA follows: TGCGCCAGCAGTCACGGGAATTCACCCCTCCACTTT. The V and J genes are TRBV23-1 and TRBJ1-6; no clear D. TRBV23-1 is identified as an open reading frame with a role that is uncertain. The CDR3 loop spans 12 amino acids. Trimming removed 3 bases at V and 7 bases at J, with 4 bases between.

The chain has TRBV4-1 and TRBJ1-6, with D maybe TRBD1 (6 bases). The V end lost 1 base, the J end lost 1 base, and 14 bases lay between the germline ends. Germline CDR1 and CDR2: MGHRA and YSYEKL. This CDR3 region has 18 residues. The CDR3: CASSQVPGAGSYNSPLHF. The CDR3 bases are TGCGCCAGCAGCCAAGTACCAGGGGCTGGTTCCTATAATTCACCCCTCCACTTT.

The CDR3 DNA reads TGTGCCAGTTGGGGGGGACAAAACACTGAAGCTTTCTTT. Translated: CASWGGQNTEAFF. The J gene is TRBJ1-1, the V gene TRBV6-5, with D possibly being TRBD1 (6 bases). Per the germline V gene, CDR1 is MNHEY and CDR2 is SVGAGI. The CDR3 runs 13 residues. V dropped 9 bases and J dropped 2 bases, with 13 bases sitting between them.

This chain links TRBV7-6 with TRBJ2-6; maybe TRBD1 (5 bases). V shed 2 bases and J shed 2 bases, with 16 bases lying between them. The CDR3 sequence is 18 residues long. The germline V gene has CDR1 SGHVS and CDR2 FNYEAQ. CDR3 amino acids: CASSLSAAGSAGANVLTF. The CDR3 DNA reads as TGTGCCAGCAGCTTATCGGCCGCAGGGTCGGCTGGGGCCAACGTCCTGACTTTC.

The chain links TRBV9 to TRBJ1-5; 10 positions match TRBD1. Germline V gene sequence: CDR1 SGDLS, CDR2 YYNGEE. This CDR3 contains 19 residues. Germline trimming cut 1 base from V and 1 base from J; bases unmatched to any gene: 11. CDR3 loop: CASSVWETGGRGSNQPQHF. The DNA of the CDR3 is TGTGCCAGCAGCGTATGGGAGACAGGGGGCAGAGGCAGCAATCAGCCCCAGCATTTT.

The chain is built from TRBV9 and TRBJ2-6; a weak D match, TRBD2 (7 bases). Germline CDR1 reads SGDLS; CDR2 reads YYNGEE. The CDR3 consists of 15 residues. V was cut by 2 bases and J by 3 bases, with 9 bases left in between. The CDR3 loop is CASSVGGRGANVLTF. The DNA of the CDR3 is TGTGCCAGCAGCGTGGGGGGGCGTGGGGCCAACGTCCTGACTTTC.

The chain recombines TRBV6-1 with TRBJ1-5; D is undetermined. Trimming left V 10 bases short and J 6 bases short, with 13 bases between. CDR1 is MNHNS, CDR2 SASEGT, per germline. The CDR3 totals 12 residues. Here the CDR3 reads CATSSAPQPQHF. In nucleotides, the CDR3 is TGTGCCACTAGCTCGGCGCCTCAGCCCCAGCATTTT.